This T cell receptor beta chain was found in a study of T cell responses to AZD1222 COVID-19 vaccine. Study-wide points: Once two AZD1222 doses were given, Spike-specific TCR breadth and depth went up.

The method was immunoSEQ multiplex PCR; TCRdb's version includes in-frame clones alone and lacks a portion of them. The table records 150,000 to 200,000 clones, around 90% of them present only once. Germline V lookup: CDR1 SGHRS, CDR2 YFSETQ. V was clipped by 1 base and J by 9 bases; unmatched bases: 7. The CDR3 length is 16 residues. A note on this clone: As yet, its antigen is unknown.

This sequence originates from an adult who received the MenACWY meningococcal vaccine as a control. Sequenced material: peripheral blood, taken 28 days after the second dose of the MenACWY control vaccine. The chain is built from TRBV5-1 and TRBJ2-1; 13 positions agree with TRBD2. The CDR3 nucleotides are TGCGCCAGCAGCTTGTTCGGACTAGCGGGAGACAGTGAGCAGTTCTTC. Translating it yields CASSLFGLAGDSEQFF.